The sequence of this T cell receptor (beta chain) was determined in a study of tumor-infiltrating lymphocytes in primary liver carcinoma. Study in general: Donors underwent surgery for histopathologically diagnosed primary liver carcinoma. The study included patients who were men and women aged 30 to 69 years. Study results and caveats: Tumor-adjacent and tumor-blood pairs shared less of their repertoires than tumor region pairs shared.

For this clonotype: The antigen is undetermined.

Unsorted whole blood yielded the blood RNA, and germline DNA was also extracted. These patients lived with chronic HBV infection and had never been treated. From approximately 500 ng total RNA, TCR beta cDNA was generated with a primer in the constant region. Investigators got TCR beta libraries out of three nested multiplex PCR rounds, done with slightly modified ARM-PCR. Investigators reported that the first two PCR rounds, at about 9 cycles each, used TRBV1-TRBV30 forward primers with a C-beta reverse primer. Each CDR3 protein is one row after TCRdb ran MiXCR on the multiplex PCR reads. The table includes 330,000 or so distinct CDR3 sequences, about 61% detected once. The CDR3 runs 15 residues. The germline gives CDR1 SGHAT, CDR2 FQNNGV. V was cut by 7 bases and J by 2 bases, with 14 bases left in between.

The sequence derives from a man in his forties with primary liver carcinoma and hepatitis B virus infection. The sample taken for sequencing was peripheral blood. The chain combines TRBV11-2 with TRBJ2-2; D possibly corresponds to TRBD1 (6 bases). The DNA of the CDR3 is TGTGCCAGCACCGAGGTGGGACAAAACACCGGGGAGCTGTTTTTT. Its translation: CASTEVGQNTGELFF.